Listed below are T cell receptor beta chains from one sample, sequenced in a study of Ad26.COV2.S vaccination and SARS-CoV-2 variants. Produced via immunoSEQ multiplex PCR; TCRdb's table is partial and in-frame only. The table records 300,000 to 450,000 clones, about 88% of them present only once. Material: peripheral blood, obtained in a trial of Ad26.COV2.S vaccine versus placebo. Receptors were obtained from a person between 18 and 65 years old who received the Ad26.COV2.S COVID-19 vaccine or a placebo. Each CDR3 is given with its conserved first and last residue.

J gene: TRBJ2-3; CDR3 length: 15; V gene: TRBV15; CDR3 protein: CATEKRIGAPDTQYF
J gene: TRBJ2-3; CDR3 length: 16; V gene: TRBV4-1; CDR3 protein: CASSRNQGGGADTQYF
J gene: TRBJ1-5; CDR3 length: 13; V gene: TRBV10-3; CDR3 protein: CASKDFGNQPQHF
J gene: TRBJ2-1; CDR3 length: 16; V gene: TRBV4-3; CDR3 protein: CASSQPTSGGNNEQFF
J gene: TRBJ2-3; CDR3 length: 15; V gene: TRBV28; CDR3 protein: CASSFAGGPWDTQYF
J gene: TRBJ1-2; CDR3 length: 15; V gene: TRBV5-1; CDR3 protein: CASSPNSRGDYGYTF
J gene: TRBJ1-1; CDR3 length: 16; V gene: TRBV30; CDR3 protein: CAWREGPGQGLIEAFF
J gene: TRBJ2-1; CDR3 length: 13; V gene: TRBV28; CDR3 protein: CASSLARNNEQFF
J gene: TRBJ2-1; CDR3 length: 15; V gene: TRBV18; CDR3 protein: CASSQSQGLPNEQFF
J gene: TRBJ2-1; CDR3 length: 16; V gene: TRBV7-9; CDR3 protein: CASSRTSGGPSNEQFF
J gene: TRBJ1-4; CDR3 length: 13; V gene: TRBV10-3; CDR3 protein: CATAVATNEKLFF
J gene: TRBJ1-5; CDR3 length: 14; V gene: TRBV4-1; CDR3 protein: CASSQAGLNQPQHF
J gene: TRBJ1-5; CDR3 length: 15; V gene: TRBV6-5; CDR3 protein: CASRSLVAGDQPQHF
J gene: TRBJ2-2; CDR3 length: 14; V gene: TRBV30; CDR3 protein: CALKQGKNTGELFF
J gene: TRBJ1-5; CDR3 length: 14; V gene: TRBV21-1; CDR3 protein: CASSNGRTNQPQHF
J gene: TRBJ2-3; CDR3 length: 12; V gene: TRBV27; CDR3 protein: CASSLMGQMQYF
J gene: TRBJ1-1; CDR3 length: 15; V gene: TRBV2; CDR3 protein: CASSRTTRGDTEAFF
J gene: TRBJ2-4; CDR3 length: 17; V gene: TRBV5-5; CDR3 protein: CASSQRGGTLAKNIQYF
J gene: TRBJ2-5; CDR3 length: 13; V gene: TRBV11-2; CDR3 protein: CASVPGLQETQYF
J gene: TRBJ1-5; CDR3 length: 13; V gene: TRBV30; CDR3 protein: CAWSTGGHQPQHF
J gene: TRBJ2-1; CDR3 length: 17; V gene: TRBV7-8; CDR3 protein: CASSLALGGFSYNEQFF
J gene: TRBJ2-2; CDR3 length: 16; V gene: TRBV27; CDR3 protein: CASSLFKDWGPGELFF
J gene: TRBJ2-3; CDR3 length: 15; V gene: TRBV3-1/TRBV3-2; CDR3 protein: CASRSQREVTDTQYF
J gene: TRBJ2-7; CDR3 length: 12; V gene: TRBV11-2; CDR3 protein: CASRGVVEEQYF
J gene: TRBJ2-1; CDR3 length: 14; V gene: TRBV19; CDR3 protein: CASTRDRGYNEQFF
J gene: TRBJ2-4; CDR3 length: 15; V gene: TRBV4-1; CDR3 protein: CASSQDPGSQNIQYF